Presented here are 13 T cell receptor beta chains from one specimen sequenced in a study of T cell responses to AZD1222 COVID-19 vaccine. Produced via immunoSEQ multiplex PCR; TCRdb's table is partial and in-frame only. This sample has about 140,000 clones, with less than 95% found just once. This specimen was peripheral blood, taken 28 days after the second dose of the MenACWY control vaccine. The source of these receptors is an adult who received the MenACWY meningococcal vaccine as a control.

The genes are TRBV3-1 (or the pseudogene TRBV3-2) and TRBJ2-7; TRBD2 matches at 7 bases. The germline V gene encodes CDR1 LGHDT and CDR2 YNNKEL (reference sequence). The CDR3 length is 16 residues. V shed 1 base and J 3 bases; nucleotides not matched to a gene: 9. For the CDR3, the DNA is TGTGCCAGCAGCCAAGTTCTCGGCGGGGGAATCTACGAGCAGTACTTC. Residues: CASSQVLGGGIYEQYF.

This CDR3 reads CASSSRGEEQFF. The CDR3 DNA sequence: TGTGCCAGCAGCTCCCGAGGGGAGGAGCAGTTCTTC. The chain employs TRBV3-1 (or the pseudogene TRBV3-2) and TRBJ2-1; D could derive from TRBD1 or TRBD2 (5 bases each). CDR1 and CDR2 from the germline V gene are LGHDT and YNNKEL (reference sequence). Trimming cost V 5 bases and J 10 bases, with 12 bases left between them. CDR3 size: 12 residues.

The chain uses TRBV7-6 and TRBJ2-5; 8 bases are shared with TRBD1. The V segment lost 1 base and the J segment 5 bases; nucleotides outside the gene matches: 6. The CDR3 length is 15 residues. CDR1 SGHVS and CDR2 FNYEAQ come from the germline V gene. The CDR3 sequence: CASSLERTGFETQYF. The DNA of the CDR3 is TGTGCCAGCAGCTTAGAGCGGACAGGGTTCGAGACCCAGTACTTC.

This sequence joins TRBV2 and TRBJ2-2; 7 bases map to TRBD1. This CDR3 region has 13 residues. The V gene's germline CDR1 is SNHLY and CDR2 FYNNEI. V trimming: 8 bases; J trimming: 1 base; junction bases outside the gene matches: 1. The CDR3 spells CASRTGNTGELFF. CDR3 DNA: TGTGCCAGCCGGACAGGGAACACCGGGGAGCTGTTTTTT. Using reference TRBV2 and TRBJ2-2 for the parts outside the CDR3, the full variable domain is EPEVTQTPSHQVTQMGQEVILRCVPISNHLYFYWYRQILGQKVEFLVSFYNNEISEKSEIFDDQFSVERPDGSNFTLKIRSTKLEDSAMYFCASRTGNTGELFFGEGSRLTVL.

Only a few counts were recorded for this clone. The chain combines TRBV19 with TRBJ1-1, with a possible D match to TRBD1 (6 bases). The CDR3 has 16 residues. V was trimmed by 5 bases and J by 1 base, leaving 17 bases between them. Per the germline V gene, CDR1 is LNHDA and CDR2 is SQIVND (reference sequence). CDR3 protein: CASSGRDKEWNTEAFF. CDR3 nucleotide sequence: TGTGCCAGTAGTGGCCGGGACAAAGAATGGAACACTGAAGCTTTCTTT.

This clone turned up a few times. The rearrangement uses TRBV7-9 and TRBJ1-1; D gene uncertain. The germline CDR1 and CDR2 sequences are SEHNR and FQNEAQ (reference sequence). V lost 1 base and J 4 bases, leaving 10 bases between the germline ends. This CDR3 spans 14 amino acids. The DNA of the CDR3 is TGTGCCAGCAGCTTAGTTGAGACGGGCACTGAAGCTTTCTTT. It codes for CASSLVETGTEAFF.

The chain joins TRBV2 to TRBJ2-6, with TRBD2 identical over 10 bases. The CDR3 is 18 residues long. The V gene end was trimmed by 5 bases and the J gene end by 0 bases; junction bases not matched to a gene: 7. Germline CDR1 SNHLY, CDR2 FYNNEI. This chain's CDR3 is CASSPGLAVSSGANVLTF. CDR3 in DNA: TGTGCCAGCAGTCCTGGACTAGCGGTTAGCTCTGGGGCCAACGTCCTGACTTTC. Full variable domain (remainder filled in from reference TRBV2 and TRBJ2-6): EPEVTQTPSHQVTQMGQEVILRCVPISNHLYFYWYRQILGQKVEFLVSFYNNEISEKSEIFDDQFSVERPDGSNFTLKIRSTKLEDSAMYFCASSPGLAVSSGANVLTFGAGSRLTVL.

The chain employs TRBV28 and TRBJ2-7; D not certain. The germline V gene encodes CDR1 MDHEN and CDR2 SYDVKM. V was clipped by 1 base and J by 6 bases, with 7 bases between them. The CDR3 extends over 12 amino acids. For the CDR3, the DNA is TGTGCCAGCAGTTTATTTTCGTCCGAGCAGTACTTC. Translating gives CASSLFSSEQYF.

CDR3: CASSRDREDSPLHF. In nucleotides, the CDR3 is TGTGCCAGCAGCCGGGACAGGGAAGACTCACCCCTCCACTTT. V usage is TRBV7-9 and J usage is TRBJ1-6, with 9 bases identical to TRBD1. Germline V CDR1 and CDR2: SEHNR, FQNEAQ (reference sequence). The CDR3 consists of 14 residues. The V segment lost 5 bases and the J segment 10 bases; nucleotides outside the gene matches: 6. The full variable domain, its missing parts supplied by reference TRBV7-9 and TRBJ1-6, is DTGVSQNPRHKITKRGQNVTFRCDPISEHNRLYWYRQTLGQGPEFLTYFQNEAQLEKSRLLSDRFSAERPKGSFSTLEIQRTEQGDSAMYLCASSRDREDSPLHFGNGTRLTVT.

This chain connects TRBV18 to TRBJ2-2, with D perhaps TRBD1 (6 bases). CDR3 size: 15 residues. The germline V gene has CDR1 KGHSH and CDR2 LQKENI. The germline V and J ends were trimmed by 3 bases and 3 bases, with 11 bases remaining between them. In DNA form, the CDR3 reads TGTGCCAGCTCACCCGGACAGAGCGACACCGGGGAGCTGTTTTTT. Residues: CASSPGQSDTGELFF.

This clone was seen a few times. The chain is built from TRBV7-9 and TRBJ2-4; D may be TRBD1 (6 bases). The CDR3 sequence is 16 residues long. Germline CDR1 and CDR2: SEHNR and FQNEAQ (reference sequence). Trimming removed 1 base from V and 3 bases from J, with 13 bases in between. As DNA, the CDR3 is TGTGCCAGCAGCTTAGACAGGGAGTCAGACAAAAACATTCAGTACTTC. It codes for CASSLDRESDKNIQYF.

CDR3 amino acids: CASSLVSAYEAFF. CDR3 nucleotide sequence: TGTGCCAGCAGCTTAGTTTCGGCTTACGAAGCTTTCTTT. The V call is TRBV7-8, the J call TRBJ1-1; D remains ambiguous. V lost 1 base to trimming and J lost 8 bases, with 11 bases between them. CDR1 SGHVS and CDR2 FQNEAQ come from the germline V gene. The CDR3 is 13 amino acids. Looking up the rest from reference TRBV7-8 and TRBJ1-1 gives the full variable domain: GAGVSQSPRYKVAKRGQDVALRCDPISGHVSLFWYQQALGQGPEFLTYFQNEAQLDKSGLPSDRFFAERPEGSVSTLKIQRTQQEDSAVYLCASSLVSAYEAFFGQGTRLTVV.

The CDR3 here is CASSYAPGNEQFF. The CDR3 DNA reads as TGTGCCAGCAGTTACGCTCCGGGAAATGAGCAGTTCTTC. The genes are TRBV6-2 or TRBV6-3 and TRBJ2-1; a possible D gene is TRBD2 (5 bases). The CDR3 consists of 13 residues. The V gene lost 2 bases and the J gene lost 7 bases, with 9 bases spanning the gap. The V gene's germline CDR1 is MNHEY and CDR2 SVGEGT.